The next 20 T cell receptor beta chains were all read from a single sample in a study of blood T cell repertoires in COVID-19. Profiling relied on immunoSEQ multiplex PCR, and the TCRdb table lists in-frame clones only, not all of them. The data contain about 210,000 clones, about 80% of them singletons. Sequencing was performed on peripheral blood. The receptors originated from a middle-aged woman with active or convalescent COVID-19.

V is TRBV29-1 and J is TRBJ2-5, with unresolved D. CDR1 is SQVTM, CDR2 ANQGSEA, per germline. The CDR3 runs 12 residues. Trimming cost V 7 bases and J 2 bases, with 11 bases left between them. CDR3 amino acids: CSAVPGQETQYF. CDR3 in DNA: TGCAGCGCCGTGCCCGGGCAAGAGACCCAGTACTTC.

In its sample, this clone was seen a few times. The J gene is TRBJ2-3, the V gene TRBV5-1; 9 bases align to TRBD1. The germline V gene has CDR1 SGHRS and CDR2 YFSETQ. This CDR3 is built from 15 residues. J lost 4 bases, V lost 4 bases, and 7 bases had no gene match. CDR3 protein: CASSTRTGDADTQYF. The CDR3 DNA is TGCGCCAGCAGCACTAGGACAGGGGACGCAGATACGCAGTATTTT.

The chain is built from TRBV5-5 and TRBJ1-6; 7 bases are shared with TRBD1. V shed 1 base and J 7 bases; nucleotides not matched to a gene: 5. CDR3 length: 15 residues. From germline, CDR1 is SGHKS and CDR2 YYEKEE (reference sequence). CDR3 in amino acids: CASSLKQGRNSPLHF. DNA for the CDR3: TGTGCCAGCAGCTTGAAACAGGGGCGGAATTCACCCCTCCACTTT.

This clone was counted at least ten times. The V call is TRBV7-3, the J call TRBJ2-3, with 11 bases that match TRBD2. This CDR3 contains 16 residues. Germline lookup yields CDR1 SGHTA and CDR2 FQGTGA. Germline trimming cut 5 bases from V and 0 bases from J; bases unmatched to any gene: 4. This CDR3 is CASSPGLAASTDTQYF. As DNA, the CDR3 is TGTGCCAGCAGCCCGGGACTAGCGGCTAGCACAGATACGCAGTATTTT.

On this clone itself: Other DNA sequences in the same sample also yield this CDR3. The genes are TRBV2 and TRBJ2-2, with 13 bases lining up with TRBD2. CDR3 length equals 14 residues. Per the germline V gene, CDR1 is SNHLY and CDR2 is FYNNEI. The J segment lost 6 bases and the V segment lost 6 bases, leaving 1 base of the junction unmatched. The CDR3 sequence is CASRGLAGAGELFF. CDR3 nucleotides: TGTGCCAGCAGAGGACTAGCGGGGGCCGGGGAGCTGTTTTTT.

V usage is TRBV6-2 or TRBV6-3 and J usage is TRBJ1-2; 9 bases align to TRBD1. Germline CDR1 and CDR2: MNHEY and SVGEGT. This CDR3 region has 13 residues. The J segment lost 4 bases and the V segment lost 5 bases, leaving 2 bases of the junction unmatched. CDR3 nucleotides: TGTGCCAGCAGTGGGACAGGGTCCTATGGCTACACCTTC. Amino acid sequence: CASSGTGSYGYTF.

A remark on this clone: The junction departs from germline at one end; a sequencing error may be responsible. The chain links TRBV28 to TRBJ1-1; D possibly corresponds to TRBD1 (6 bases). The germline gives CDR1 MDHEN, CDR2 SYDVKM. The CDR3 is 15 amino acids. The CDR3 here is CASNLGGALYTEAFF. In DNA form, the CDR3 reads TGTGCCAGCAATTTAGGGGGGGCGCTATACACTGAAGCTTTCTTT.

This chain connects TRBV19 to TRBJ1-1, with unresolved D. This CDR3 has 15 amino acids. Looked up from germline, CDR1 is LNHDA and CDR2 is SQIVND (reference sequence). V was clipped by 1 base and J by 0 bases, with 9 bases between them. This CDR3 reads CASSIVPTLNTEAFF. The CDR3 nucleotides are TGTGCCAGTAGTATAGTCCCGACACTGAACACTGAAGCTTTCTTT.

The V call is TRBV10-3, the J call TRBJ1-1, with 11 bases that match TRBD1. The CDR3 length is 15 residues. Trimming took 6 bases from V and 1 from J; bases not matched to a gene: 4. Per the germline V gene, CDR1 is ENHRY and CDR2 is SYGVKD. The CDR3 is CAISPGQGGNTEAFF. CDR3 nucleotide sequence: TGTGCCATCAGCCCGGGACAGGGGGGGAACACTGAAGCTTTCTTT.

The J gene is TRBJ2-1, the V gene TRBV18; 7 nucleotides match TRBD1. V shed 6 bases and J 5 bases; nucleotides not matched to a gene: 10. Germline CDR1 is KGHSH and CDR2 is LQKENI. This CDR3 comprises 15 residues. The CDR3 DNA reads TGTGCCAGCTCCCGAAAGGGACAGTGGAACAATGAGCAGTTCTTC. Residues: CASSRKGQWNNEQFF. The whole variable domain, filled in from reference TRBV18 and TRBJ2-1, reads NAGVMQNPRHLVRRRGQEARLRCSPMKGHSHVYWYRQLPEEGLKFMVYLQKENIIDESGMPKERFSAEFPKEGPSILRIQQVVRGDSAAYFCASSRKGQWNNEQFFGPGTRLTVL.

The chain combines TRBV6-1 with TRBJ1-5; 7 bases agree with TRBD1. CDR1 and CDR2 from the germline V gene are MNHNS and SASEGT. V gave up 3 bases and J gave up 5 bases; unmatched junction bases: 7. The CDR3 has 15 amino acids. CDR3 loop: CASSDNTDRDQPQHF. The DNA of the CDR3 is TGTGCCAGCAGTGATAATACCGACAGGGATCAGCCCCAGCATTTT.

The sample holds a few counts of this clone. This chain connects TRBV7-2 to TRBJ1-4; D is uncertain. The CDR3 totals 13 residues. CDR1 and CDR2 from the germline V gene are SGHTA and FQGNSA. The germline V and J ends were trimmed by 4 bases and 3 bases, with 6 bases remaining between them. In DNA form, the CDR3 reads TGTGCCAGCAGCTCCGGGTCTAATGAAAAACTGTTTTTT. Translating gives CASSSGSNEKLFF.

The rearrangement joins TRBV12-3 or TRBV12-4 to TRBJ1-2, with unresolved D. V was shortened by 0 bases and J by 5 bases, with 4 bases between the two germline ends. The CDR3 is 12 residues long. CDR3 region: CASSLAGYGYTF. In nucleotides, the CDR3 is TGTGCCAGCAGTTTAGCCGGGTATGGCTACACCTTC.

The chain uses TRBV12-3 or TRBV12-4 and TRBJ1-2; TRBD1 aligns across 7 bases. The CDR3 loop spans 12 amino acids. V lost 6 bases to trimming and J lost 8 bases; unmatched junction nucleotides: 6. This CDR3 reads CASSKDRAGYTF. In DNA form, the CDR3 reads TGTGCCAGCAGCAAAGACAGGGCGGGCTACACCTTC.

The rearrangement joins TRBV7-9 to TRBJ2-3; 9 bases agree with TRBD2. Germline CDR1 and CDR2: SEHNR and FQNEAQ (reference sequence). The CDR3 is 19 residues long. V dropped 2 bases and J dropped 2; count of bases not matched to a gene: 14. CDR3 loop: CASSLMGVVASGITDTQYF. CDR3 nucleotides: TGTGCCAGCAGCTTAATGGGTGTGGTGGCTAGCGGGATCACAGATACGCAGTATTTT.

The V and J genes are TRBV28 and TRBJ1-6, with D tentatively TRBD1 (6 bases). V was shortened by 10 bases and J by 0 bases, with 10 bases between the two germline ends. The CDR3 extends over 14 amino acids. Germline V lookup: CDR1 MDHEN, CDR2 SYDVKM. CDR3: CATQGGSYNSPLHF. The CDR3 coding sequence is TGTGCCACACAAGGGGGCTCCTATAATTCACCCCTCCACTTT. The full variable domain, completed using reference TRBV28 and TRBJ1-6, is DVKVTQSSRYLVKRTGEKVFLECVQDMDHENMFWYRQDPGLGLRLIYFSYDVKMKEKGDIPEGYSVSREKKERFSLILESASTNQTSMYLCATQGGSYNSPLHFGNGTRLTVT.

This clone was seen a few times. This chain joins TRBV18 and TRBJ2-5; a possible D gene is TRBD2 (5 bases). The CDR3 has 12 amino acids. The V end lost 8 bases, the J end lost 3 bases, and 10 bases lay between the germline ends. Germline V gene sequence: CDR1 KGHSH, CDR2 LQKENI. The CDR3 DNA is TGTGCCAGCCGGCGGGCCGAAGAGACCCAGTACTTC. This gives the protein CASRRAEETQYF.

The CDR3 coding sequence is TGTGCGGGGGCCCTGAACACTGAAGCTTTCTTT. As protein: CAGALNTEAFF. The J gene is TRBJ1-1, the V gene TRBV7-3; TRBD1 is a possible D gene (6 bases). The germline V gene encodes CDR1 SGHTA and CDR2 FQGTGA. CDR3 length: 11 residues.

CDR3 coding DNA: TGTGCCAGCAGGACTAGCGACAAAAACATTCAGTACTTC. Protein: CASRTSDKNIQYF. The genes are TRBV19 and TRBJ2-4; TRBD2 matches at 9 bases. Trimming cost V 9 bases and J 3 bases; bases outside gene matches: 3. Germline V gene lookup returns CDR1 LNHDA and CDR2 SQIVND (reference sequence). The CDR3 length is 13 residues.

J is TRBJ2-5 and V is TRBV6-5; TRBD2 is a possible D gene (5 bases). V lost 0 bases to trimming and J lost 1 base, with 9 bases between them. The CDR3 extends over 15 amino acids. CDR1 is MNHEY, CDR2 SVGAGI, per germline. CDR3 in DNA: TGTGCCAGCAGTTACTCCCCCCGGGGCCAAGAGACCCAGTACTTC. This sequence encodes CASSYSPRGQETQYF.